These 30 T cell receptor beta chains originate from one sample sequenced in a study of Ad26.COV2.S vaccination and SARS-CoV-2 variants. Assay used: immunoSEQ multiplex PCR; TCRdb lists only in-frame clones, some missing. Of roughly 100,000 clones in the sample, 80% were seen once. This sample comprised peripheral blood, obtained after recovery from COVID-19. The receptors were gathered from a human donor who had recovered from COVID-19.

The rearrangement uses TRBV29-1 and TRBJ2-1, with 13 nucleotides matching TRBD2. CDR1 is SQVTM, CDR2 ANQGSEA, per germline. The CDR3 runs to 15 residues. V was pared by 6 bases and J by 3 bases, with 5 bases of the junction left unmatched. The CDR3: CSVARLAGGYNEQFF. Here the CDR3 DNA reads TGCAGCGTCGCCAGACTAGCGGGGGGCTACAATGAGCAGTTCTTC.

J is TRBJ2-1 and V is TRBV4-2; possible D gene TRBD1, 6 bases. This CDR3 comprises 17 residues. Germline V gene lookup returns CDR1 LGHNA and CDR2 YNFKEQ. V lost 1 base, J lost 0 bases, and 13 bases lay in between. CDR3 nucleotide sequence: TGTGCCAGCAGCCAAGGGGGCGGACAGAACTCCTACAATGAGCAGTTCTTC. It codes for CASSQGGGQNSYNEQFF.

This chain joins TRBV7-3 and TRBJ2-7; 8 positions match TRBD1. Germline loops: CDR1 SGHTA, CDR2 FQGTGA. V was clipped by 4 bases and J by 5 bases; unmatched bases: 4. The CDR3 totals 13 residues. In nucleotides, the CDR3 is TGTGCCAGCAGCTCGGACAGGGTCCACGAGCAGTACTTC. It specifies CASSSDRVHEQYF.

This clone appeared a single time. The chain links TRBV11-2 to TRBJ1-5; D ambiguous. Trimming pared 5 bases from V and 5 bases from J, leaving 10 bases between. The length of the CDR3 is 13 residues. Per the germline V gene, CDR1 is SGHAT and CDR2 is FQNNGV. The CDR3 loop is CASSRASHQPQHF. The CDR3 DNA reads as TGTGCCAGCAGCCGGGCAAGCCATCAGCCCCAGCATTTT.

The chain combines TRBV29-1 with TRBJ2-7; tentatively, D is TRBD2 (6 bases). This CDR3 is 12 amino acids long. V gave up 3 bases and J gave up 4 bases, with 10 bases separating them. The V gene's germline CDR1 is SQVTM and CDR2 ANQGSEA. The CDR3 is CSVDGTGYEQYF. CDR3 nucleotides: TGCAGCGTTGACGGGACTGGTTACGAGCAGTACTTC.

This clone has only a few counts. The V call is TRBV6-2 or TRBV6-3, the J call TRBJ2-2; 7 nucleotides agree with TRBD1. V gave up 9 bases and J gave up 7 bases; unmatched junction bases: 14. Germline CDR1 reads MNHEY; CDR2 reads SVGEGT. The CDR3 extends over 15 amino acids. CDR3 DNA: TGTGCCAGTAGTACACAGGGGTGGGAAATCGGGGAGCTGTTTTTT. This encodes CASSTQGWEIGELFF.

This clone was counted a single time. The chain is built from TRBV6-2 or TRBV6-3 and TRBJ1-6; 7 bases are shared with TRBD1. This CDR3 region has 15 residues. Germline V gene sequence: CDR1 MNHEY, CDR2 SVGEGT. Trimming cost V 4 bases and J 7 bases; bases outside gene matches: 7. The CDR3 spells CASSSTGTVNSPLHF. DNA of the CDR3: TGTGCCAGCAGTTCCACCGGGACAGTGAATTCACCCCTCCACTTT.

For the CDR3, the DNA is TGTGCCAGTAGTGAAACAGCCCGGCGAGGCTACACCTTC. Amino acids: CASSETARRGYTF. The V and J genes are TRBV19 and TRBJ1-2, with D unclear. V lost 5 bases to trimming and J lost 8 bases, with 15 bases between them. The CDR3 has 13 residues. CDR1 is LNHDA, CDR2 SQIVND, per germline (reference sequence). The full variable domain, in which reference TRBV19 and TRBJ1-2 provide the parts outside the CDR3, is DGGITQSPKYLFRKEGQNVTLSCEQNLNHDAMYWYRQDPGQGLRLIYYSQIVNDFQKGDIAEGYSVSREKKESFPLTVTSAQKNPTAFYLCASSETARRGYTFGSGTRLTVV.

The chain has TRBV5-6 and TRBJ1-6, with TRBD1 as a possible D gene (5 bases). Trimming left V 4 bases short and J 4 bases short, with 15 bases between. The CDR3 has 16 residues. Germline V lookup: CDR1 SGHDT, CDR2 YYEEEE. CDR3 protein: CASSQRGGTYNSPLHF. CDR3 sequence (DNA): TGTGCCAGCAGCCAACGTGGGGGGACTTATAATTCACCCCTCCACTTT. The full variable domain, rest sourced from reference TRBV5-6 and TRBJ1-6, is DAGVTQSPTHLIKTRGQQVTLRCSPKSGHDTVSWYQQALGQGPQFIFQYYEEEERQRGNFPDRFSGHQFPNYSSELNVNALLLGDSALYLCASSQRGGTYNSPLHFGNGTRLTVT.

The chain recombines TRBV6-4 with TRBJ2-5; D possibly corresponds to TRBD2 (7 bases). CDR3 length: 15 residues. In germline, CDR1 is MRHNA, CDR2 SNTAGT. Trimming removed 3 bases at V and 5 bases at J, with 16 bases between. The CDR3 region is CASSERGGRGETQYF. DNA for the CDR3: TGTGCCAGCAGTGAGAGGGGGGGGCGCGGGGAGACCCAGTACTTC.

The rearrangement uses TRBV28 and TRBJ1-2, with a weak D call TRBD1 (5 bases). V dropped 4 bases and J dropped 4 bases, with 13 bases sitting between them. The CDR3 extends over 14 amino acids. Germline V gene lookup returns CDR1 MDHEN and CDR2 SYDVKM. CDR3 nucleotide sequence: TGTGCCAGCAGTTCTATCGACAGAGCCTATGGCTACACCTTC. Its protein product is CASSSIDRAYGYTF.

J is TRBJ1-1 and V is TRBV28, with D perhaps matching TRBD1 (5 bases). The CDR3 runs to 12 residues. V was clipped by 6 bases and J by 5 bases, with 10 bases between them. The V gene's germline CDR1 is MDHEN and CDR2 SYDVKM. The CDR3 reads CASRTRGTEAFF. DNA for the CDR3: TGTGCCAGCAGGACAAGGGGAACTGAAGCTTTCTTT.

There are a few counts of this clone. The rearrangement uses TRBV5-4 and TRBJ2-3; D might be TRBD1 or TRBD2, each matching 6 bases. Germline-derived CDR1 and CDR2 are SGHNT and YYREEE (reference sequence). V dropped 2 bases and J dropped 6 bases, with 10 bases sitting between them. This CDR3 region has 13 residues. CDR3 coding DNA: TGTGCCAGCAGCTTTTCGGGGGCGGATACGCAGTATTTT. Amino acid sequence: CASSFSGADTQYF.

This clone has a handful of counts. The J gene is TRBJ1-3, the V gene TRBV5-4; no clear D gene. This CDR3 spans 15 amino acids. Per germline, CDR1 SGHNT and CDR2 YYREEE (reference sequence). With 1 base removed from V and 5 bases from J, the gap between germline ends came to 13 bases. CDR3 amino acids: CASSLFGVERNTIYF. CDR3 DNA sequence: TGTGCCAGCAGCTTGTTTGGGGTAGAGAGAAACACCATATATTTT.

This CDR3 reads CASSLAGAYNSPLHF. The CDR3 DNA follows: TGTGCCAGCAGTTTGGCAGGGGCCTATAATTCACCCCTCCACTTT. The V gene is TRBV6-5, the J gene TRBJ1-6, with D perhaps TRBD1 (6 bases). V lost 4 bases to trimming and J lost 2 bases, with 9 bases between them. Germline loops: CDR1 MNHEY, CDR2 SVGAGI. The CDR3 length is 15 residues.

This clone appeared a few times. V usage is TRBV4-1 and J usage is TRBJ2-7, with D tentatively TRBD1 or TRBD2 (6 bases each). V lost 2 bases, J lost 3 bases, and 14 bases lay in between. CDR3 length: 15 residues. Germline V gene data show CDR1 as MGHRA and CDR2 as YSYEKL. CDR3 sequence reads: CASSQLQGRYYEQYF. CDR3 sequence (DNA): TGCGCCAGCAGCCAACTCCAGGGGAGGTACTACGAGCAGTACTTC.

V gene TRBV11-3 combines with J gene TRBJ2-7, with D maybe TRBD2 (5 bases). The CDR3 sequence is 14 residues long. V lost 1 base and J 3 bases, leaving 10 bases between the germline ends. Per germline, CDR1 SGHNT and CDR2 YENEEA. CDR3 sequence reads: CASSLGDGGYEQYF. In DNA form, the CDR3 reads TGTGCCAGCAGCTTAGGCGACGGAGGCTACGAGCAGTACTTC. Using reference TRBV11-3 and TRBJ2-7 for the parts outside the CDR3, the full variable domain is EAGVVQSPRYKIIEKKQPVAFWCNPISGHNTLYWYLQNLGQGPELLIRYENEEAVDDSQLPKDRFSAERLKGVDSTLKIQPAELGDSAVYLCASSLGDGGYEQYFGPGTRLTVT.

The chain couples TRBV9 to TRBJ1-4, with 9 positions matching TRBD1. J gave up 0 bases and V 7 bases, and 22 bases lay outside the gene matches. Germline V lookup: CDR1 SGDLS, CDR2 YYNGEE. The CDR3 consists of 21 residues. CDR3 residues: CASPYVATGGFPEATNEKLFF. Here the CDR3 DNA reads TGTGCCAGCCCCTACGTTGCGACAGGGGGGTTCCCAGAGGCAACTAATGAAAAACTGTTTTTT. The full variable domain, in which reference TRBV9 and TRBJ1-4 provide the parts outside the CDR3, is DSGVTQTPKHLITATGQRVTLRCSPRSGDLSVYWYQQSLDQGLQFLIQYYNGEERAKGNILERFSAQQFPDLHSELNLSSLELGDSALYFCASPYVATGGFPEATNEKLFFGSGTQLSVL.

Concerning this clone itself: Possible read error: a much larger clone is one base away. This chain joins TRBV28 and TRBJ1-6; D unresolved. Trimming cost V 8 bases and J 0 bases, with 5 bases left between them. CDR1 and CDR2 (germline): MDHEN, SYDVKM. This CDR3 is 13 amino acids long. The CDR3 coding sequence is TGTGCCAGCGTGAGCTCCTATAATTCACCCCTCCACTTT. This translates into CASVSSYNSPLHF.

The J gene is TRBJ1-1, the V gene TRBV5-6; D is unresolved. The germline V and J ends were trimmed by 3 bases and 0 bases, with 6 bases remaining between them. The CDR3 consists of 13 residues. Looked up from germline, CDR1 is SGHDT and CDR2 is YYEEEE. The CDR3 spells CASSSIMNTEAFF. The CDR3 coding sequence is TGTGCCAGCAGCTCGATCATGAACACTGAAGCTTTCTTT.

The CDR3 DNA reads TGTGCCAGCGAGTTGGCAGGTCGGAACACTGAAGCTTTCTTT. Its protein product is CASELAGRNTEAFF. The J gene is TRBJ1-1, the V gene TRBV2; unclear D gene. CDR1 SNHLY and CDR2 FYNNEI come from the germline V gene. The V gene lost 8 bases and the J gene lost 1 base, with 14 bases spanning the gap. CDR3 length equals 14 residues.

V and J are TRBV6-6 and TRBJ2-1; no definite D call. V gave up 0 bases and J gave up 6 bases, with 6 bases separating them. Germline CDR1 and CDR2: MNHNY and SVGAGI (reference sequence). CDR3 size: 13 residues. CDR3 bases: TGTGCCAGCAGTTACTCAAATACCAATGAGCAGTTCTTC. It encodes CASSYSNTNEQFF.

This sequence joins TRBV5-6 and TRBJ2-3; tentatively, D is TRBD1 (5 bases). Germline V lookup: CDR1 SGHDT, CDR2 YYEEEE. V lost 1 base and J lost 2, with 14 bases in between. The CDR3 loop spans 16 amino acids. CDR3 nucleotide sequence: TGTGCCAGCAGCTTGAGGTATCAGGGCTACACAGATACGCAGTATTTT. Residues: CASSLRYQGYTDTQYF.

The CDR3 nucleotides are TGTGCCATCAGCCGGGGGGGGCGGCCGAACACTGAAGCTTTCTTT. Its protein product is CAISRGGRPNTEAFF. The gene calls are TRBV10-3 and TRBJ1-1, with a possible D match to TRBD1 (6 bases). Between the trimmed V and J ends, which lost 6 bases and 1 base, there was a span of 15 bases. The CDR3 spans 15 residues. Germline CDR1 ENHRY, CDR2 SYGVKD.

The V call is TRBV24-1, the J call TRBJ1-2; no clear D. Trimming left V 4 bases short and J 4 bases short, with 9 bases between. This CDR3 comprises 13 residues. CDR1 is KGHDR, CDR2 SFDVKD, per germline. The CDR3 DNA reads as TGTGCCACCAGTGACGACCGCTCCTATGGCTACACCTTC. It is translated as CATSDDRSYGYTF.

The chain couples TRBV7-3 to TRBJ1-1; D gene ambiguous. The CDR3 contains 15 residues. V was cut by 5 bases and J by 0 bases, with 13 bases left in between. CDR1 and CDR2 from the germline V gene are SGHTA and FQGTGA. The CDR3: CASSNGGRMNTEAFF. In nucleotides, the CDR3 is TGTGCCAGCAGCAACGGAGGACGGATGAACACTGAAGCTTTCTTT.

CDR3 in DNA: TGTGCCAGCAGCCTCGGAGGGGGCTATGGCTACACCTTC. Its translation is CASSLGGGYGYTF. This chain connects TRBV3-1 (or the pseudogene TRBV3-2) to TRBJ1-2; weak D call: TRBD1 (6 bases). The CDR3 runs 13 residues. The germline V gene has CDR1 LGHDT and CDR2 YNNKEL (reference sequence). V lost 4 bases and J lost 4, with 10 bases in between.

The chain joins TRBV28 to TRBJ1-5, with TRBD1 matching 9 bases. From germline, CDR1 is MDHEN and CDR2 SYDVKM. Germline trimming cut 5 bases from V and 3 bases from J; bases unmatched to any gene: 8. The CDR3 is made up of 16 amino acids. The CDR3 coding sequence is TGTGCCAGCAGTAGGGCCGGGACAGGGACCAATCAGCCCCAGCATTTT. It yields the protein CASSRAGTGTNQPQHF. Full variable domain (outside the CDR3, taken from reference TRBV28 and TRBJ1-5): DVKVTQSSRYLVKRTGEKVFLECVQDMDHENMFWYRQDPGLGLRLIYFSYDVKMKEKGDIPEGYSVSREKKERFSLILESASTNQTSMYLCASSRAGTGTNQPQHFGDGTRLSIL.

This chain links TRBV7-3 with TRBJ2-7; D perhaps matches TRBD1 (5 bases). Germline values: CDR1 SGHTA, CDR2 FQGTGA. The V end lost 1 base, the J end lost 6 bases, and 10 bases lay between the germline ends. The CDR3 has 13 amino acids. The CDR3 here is CASSLIQGGEQYF. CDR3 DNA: TGTGCCAGCAGCTTAATCCAGGGTGGCGAGCAGTACTTC.

DNA of the CDR3: TGTGCCAGCAAACTTGCGGGTGGAAACACCATATATTTT. Protein sequence: CASKLAGGNTIYF. The chain recombines TRBV5-4 with TRBJ1-3; D gene unclear. The ends were cut back, 6 bases at V and 3 bases at J, with 10 bases in the middle. The V gene's germline CDR1 is SGHNT and CDR2 YYREEE (reference sequence). CDR3 length: 13 amino acids.